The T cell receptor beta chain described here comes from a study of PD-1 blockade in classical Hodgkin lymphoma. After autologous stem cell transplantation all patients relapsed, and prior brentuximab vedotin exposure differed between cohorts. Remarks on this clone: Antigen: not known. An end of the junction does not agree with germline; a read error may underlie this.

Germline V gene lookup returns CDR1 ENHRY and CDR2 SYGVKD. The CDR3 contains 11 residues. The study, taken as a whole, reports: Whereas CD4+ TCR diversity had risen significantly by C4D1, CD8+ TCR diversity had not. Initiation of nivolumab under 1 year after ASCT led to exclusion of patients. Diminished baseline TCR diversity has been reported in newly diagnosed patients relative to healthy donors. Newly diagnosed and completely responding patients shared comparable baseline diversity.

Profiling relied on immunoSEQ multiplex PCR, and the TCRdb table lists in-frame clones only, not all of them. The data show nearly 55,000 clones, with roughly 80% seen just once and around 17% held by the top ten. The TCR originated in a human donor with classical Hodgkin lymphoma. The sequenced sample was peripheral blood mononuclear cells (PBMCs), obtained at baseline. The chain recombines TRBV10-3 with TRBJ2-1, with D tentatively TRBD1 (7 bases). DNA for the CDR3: TGTGCCAGCAGTCAGGGGGGTGAGCAGTTCTTC. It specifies CASSQGGEQFF.